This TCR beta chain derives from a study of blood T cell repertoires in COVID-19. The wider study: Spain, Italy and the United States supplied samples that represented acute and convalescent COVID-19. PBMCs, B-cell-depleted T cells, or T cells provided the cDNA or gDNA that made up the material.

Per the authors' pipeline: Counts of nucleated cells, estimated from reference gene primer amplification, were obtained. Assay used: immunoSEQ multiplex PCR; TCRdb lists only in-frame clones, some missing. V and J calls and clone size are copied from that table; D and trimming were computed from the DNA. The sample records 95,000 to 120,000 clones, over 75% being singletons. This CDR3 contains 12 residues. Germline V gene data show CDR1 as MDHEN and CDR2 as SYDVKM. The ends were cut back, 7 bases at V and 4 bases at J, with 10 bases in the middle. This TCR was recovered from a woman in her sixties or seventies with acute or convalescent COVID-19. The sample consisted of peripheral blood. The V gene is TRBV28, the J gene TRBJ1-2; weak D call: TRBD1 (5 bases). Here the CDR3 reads CASKVGGYGYTF. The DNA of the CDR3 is TGTGCCAGCAAAGTCGGGGGCTATGGCTACACCTTC.